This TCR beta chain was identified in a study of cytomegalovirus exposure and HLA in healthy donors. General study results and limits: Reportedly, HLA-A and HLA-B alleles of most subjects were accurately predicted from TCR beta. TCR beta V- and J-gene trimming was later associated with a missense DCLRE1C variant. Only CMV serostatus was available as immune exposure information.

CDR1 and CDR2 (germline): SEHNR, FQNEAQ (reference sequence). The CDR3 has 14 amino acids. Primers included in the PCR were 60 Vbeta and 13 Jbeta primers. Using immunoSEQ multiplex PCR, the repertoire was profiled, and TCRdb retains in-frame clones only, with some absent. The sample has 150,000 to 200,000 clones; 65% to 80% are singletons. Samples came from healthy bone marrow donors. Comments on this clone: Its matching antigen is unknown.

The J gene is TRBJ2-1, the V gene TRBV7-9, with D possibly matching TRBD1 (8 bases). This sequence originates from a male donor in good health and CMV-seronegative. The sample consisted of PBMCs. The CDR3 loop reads CSLQGGGAYNEQFF. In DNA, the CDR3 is TGTTCCTTACAGGGGGGGGGAGCCTACAATGAGCAGTTCTTC.